A selection of T cell receptor beta chains follows, all from one sample in a study of blood T cells in healthy people across ages. Using its own MiXCR run on the 5' RACE reads, TCRdb lists one record per CDR3 protein. The sample contains some 1.4 million distinct CDR3 sequences, roughly 45% of which appear only once. Sequencing used blood. These receptor sequences come from a woman between 18 and 30 years old in good health. Each CDR3 is given with its conserved first and last residue. The order of the fields is J gene, D gene, V gene, clone size, CDR3 protein, CDR3 DNA. The D gene is left open where the match is weak. Not every row has a clone size; where given, it reads once, few, many or a size class.

TRBJ2-3,-,TRBV12-3/TRBV12-4,-,CASSLSRGGDTQYF,TGTGCCAGCAGTTTATCCAGGGGAGGAGATACGCAGTATTTT
TRBJ1-1,-,TRBV6-1,-,CASIIRSPGAEAFF,TGTGCCAGCATCATTAGAAGCCCGGGGGCTGAAGCTTTCTTT
TRBJ1-1,-,TRBV5-1,-,CASSVGGVDWEAFF,TGCGCCAGCAGCGTGGGCGGAGTAGACTGGGAAGCTTTCTTT
TRBJ2-1,-,TRBV12-3/TRBV12-4,few,CASSTVVYEQFF,TGTGCCAGCAGTACGGTTGTTTATGAGCAGTTCTTC
TRBJ2-3,TRBD2,TRBV12-3/TRBV12-4,-,CASRGSGGRVAGTKSTDTQYF,TGTGCCAGCAGGGGTAGCGGGGGGCGCGTAGCGGGGACGAAAAGCACAGATACGCAGTATTTT
TRBJ2-1,-,TRBV6-1,-,CASSLYPGRATKHEQFF,TGTGCCAGCAGTCTTTACCCGGGGCGAGCTACAAAGCATGAGCAGTTCTTC
TRBJ1-2,-,TRBV6-5,few,CASSYSGTSAGYTF,TGTGCCAGCAGTTATTCTGGGACATCCGCGGGCTACACCTTC
TRBJ2-1,-,TRBV25-1,few,CASSEPSYDNEQFF,TGTGCCAGCAGTGAGCCCTCCTACGACAATGAGCAGTTCTTC
TRBJ2-5,-,TRBV30,-,CAWSLQTETQYF,TGTGCCTGGAGTCTCCAGACGGAGACCCAGTACTTC
TRBJ2-7,-,TRBV21-1,-,CASSAGGDRSKPYEQYF,TGTGCCAGCAGCGCCGGCGGCGACAGGAGCAAACCCTACGAGCAGTACTTC
TRBJ2-3,-,TRBV7-9,-,CANSLRQSTDTQYF,TGTGCCAACAGCTTGCGACAGAGCACAGATACGCAGTATTTT
TRBJ2-5,TRBD2,TRBV12-3/TRBV12-4,few,CASSTGTSGSTTQYF,TGTGCCAGCAGTACCGGGACTAGCGGGAGTACGACCCAGTACTTC
TRBJ2-3,-,TRBV9,few,CASGLGSSGQSDTQYF,TGTGCCAGCGGCCTTGGCTCGTCAGGCCAATCAGATACGCAGTATTTT
TRBJ2-3,-,TRBV6-6,-,CAGGMGTDTQYF,TGTGCCGGCGGGATGGGCACAGATACGCAGTATTTT
TRBJ1-2,TRBD1,TRBV7-2,once,CASSPGDSYSYGYTF,TGTGCCAGCAGCCCGGGGGACAGCTACTCTTATGGCTACACCTTC
TRBJ2-4,-,TRBV28,-,CASMGPEVAKNIQYF,TGTGCCAGCATGGGGCCGGAGGTTGCCAAAAACATTCAGTACTTC
TRBJ2-7,TRBD2,TRBV7-2,-,CASSPGTSATYEQYF,TGTGCCAGCAGCCCAGGGACTAGCGCAACCTACGAGCAGTACTTC
TRBJ1-3,-,TRBV9,once,CASSEGESGNTIYF,TGTGCCAGCAGCGAGGGAGAATCTGGAAACACCATATATTTT
TRBJ2-5,TRBD2,TRBV6-5,-,CASSYSSLAGNNEQYF,TGTGCCAGCAGTTACTCTTCCCTAGCGGGCAACAATGAGCAGTACTTC
TRBJ2-1,TRBD2,TRBV9,few,CASTAGGNSYNEQFF,TGTGCCAGCACTGCGGGGGGGAACTCCTACAATGAGCAGTTCTTC
TRBJ2-1,TRBD2,TRBV27,-,CASSFRASGGNEQFF,TGTGCCAGCAGTTTTAGGGCTAGCGGGGGGAATGAGCAGTTCTTC
TRBJ2-3,-,TRBV14,-,CASSQDLQGADTQYF,TGTGCCAGCAGCCAAGATCTTCAGGGAGCAGATACGCAGTATTTT
TRBJ1-4,-,TRBV29-1,few,CSVEGGAGEKLFF,TGCAGCGTTGAAGGGGGGGCGGGGGAAAAACTGTTTTTT
TRBJ2-7,-,TRBV27,-,CASRSLAASSYEQYF,TGTGCCAGCAGATCCTTAGCGGCTAGCTCCTACGAGCAGTACTTC
TRBJ2-7,TRBD2,TRBV28,-,CASSLLSLAGAAHNEQYF,TGTGCCAGCAGTTTATTGTCACTAGCGGGTGCGGCCCACAATGAGCAGTACTTC
TRBJ2-5,-,TRBV11-2,once,CASSLGSEQETQYF,TGTGCCAGCAGCTTAGGGTCAGAACAAGAGACCCAGTACTTC
TRBJ2-1,-,TRBV6-5,few,CASSYSDKSGEQFF,TGTGCCAGCAGTTATTCGGACAAGAGTGGTGAGCAGTTCTTC
TRBJ2-7,-,TRBV18,-,CVSSLPSYEQYF,TGTGTCAGCTCACTCCCGTCCTACGAGCAGTACTTC
TRBJ1-6,TRBD1,TRBV29-1,-,CSVGRQGDSPPHF,TGCAGCGTAGGGCGACAGGGAGATTCACCCCCCCACTTT
TRBJ2-2,-,TRBV20-1,-,CSARDDSGANTGELFF,TGCAGTGCTAGAGATGATAGCGGAGCTAACACCGGGGAGCTGTTTTTT
TRBJ2-1,-,TRBV9,once,CASSVLGGHQFF,TGTGCCAGCAGCGTATTAGGCGGGCATCAGTTCTTC
TRBJ1-2,-,TRBV7-8,-,CASSPANSSPYGYTF,TGTGCCAGCAGCCCGGCGAACAGTTCCCCCTATGGCTACACCTTC
TRBJ2-4,TRBD1,TRBV5-5,-,CASSPSGTGRREQYF,TGTGCCAGCAGCCCCTCCGGGACAGGGCGTCGGGAGCAGTACTTC